Listed here are 6 T cell receptor beta chains from one sample, sequenced in a study of shared clonotypes between healthy human individuals. Using immunoSEQ multiplex PCR, the repertoire was profiled, and TCRdb retains in-frame clones only, with some absent. The sample carries about 520,000 clones, 90% to 96% recorded once. The material sequenced was naive CD4+ T cells sorted from blood. As to subset: CD45RA+ positively selected. Every receptor here comes from a woman aged 25-40 years in good health.

The chain carries TRBV15 and TRBJ1-2, with D hard to call. Looked up from germline, CDR1 is LNHNV and CDR2 is YYDKDF (reference sequence). V was clipped by 3 bases and J by 3 bases, with 8 bases between them. The CDR3 totals 13 residues. The CDR3 protein is CATSRAEYYGYTF. The CDR3 coding sequence is TGTGCCACCAGCAGGGCGGAGTACTATGGCTACACCTTC.

In nucleotides, the CDR3 is TGCGCCAGCAGCCCCCTAGGACAGATCTATGGCTACACCTTC. It encodes CASSPLGQIYGYTF. The chain links TRBV4-1 to TRBJ1-2, with D possibly matching TRBD1 (6 bases). CDR3 size: 14 residues. V was trimmed by 4 bases and J by 4 bases, leaving 13 bases between them. Germline V CDR1 and CDR2: MGHRA, YSYEKL.

The V gene is TRBV5-1, the J gene TRBJ1-5; unclear D gene. This CDR3 region has 15 residues. V was cut by 0 bases and J by 2 bases, with 9 bases left in between. Germline loops: CDR1 SGHRS, CDR2 YFSETQ. The CDR3, as DNA: TGCGCCAGCAGCTTGGTTCCCGACGGCAATCAGCCCCAGCATTTT. It is translated as CASSLVPDGNQPQHF.

V gene TRBV29-1 combines with J gene TRBJ2-1, with 8 bases identical to TRBD1. The germline V gene has CDR1 SQVTM and CDR2 ANQGSEA. The V gene end was trimmed by 4 bases and the J gene end by 6 bases; junction bases not matched to a gene: 5. This CDR3 comprises 13 residues. CDR3 residues: CSVGRGQGNEQFF. In DNA form, the CDR3 reads TGCAGCGTTGGCAGGGGGCAAGGCAATGAGCAGTTCTTC.

This chain uses TRBV6-5 with TRBJ2-5; TRBD1 matches 9 bases. Matching the DNA end better, TRBJ2-7 makes the J call doubtful. The CDR3 spans 14 residues. The germline CDR1 and CDR2 sequences are MNHEY and SVGAGI. This CDR3 reads CASSPGQGFYEQYF. CDR3 DNA: TGTGCCAGCAGCCCGGGACAGGGTTTCTACGAGCAGTACTTC.

This clone was seen just once. The V call is TRBV12-5, the J call TRBJ2-3; D is unresolved. The ends were cut back, 2 bases at V and 2 bases at J, with 14 bases in the middle. Germline values: CDR1 LGHNT, CDR2 FRNRAP. The length of the CDR3 is 16 residues. Here the CDR3 reads CASGLILHGPTDTQYF. In DNA form, the CDR3 reads TGTGCTAGTGGTTTGATCCTACATGGCCCCACAGATACGCAGTATTTT.